This TCR beta chain came from a study of T cell responses to AZD1222 COVID-19 vaccine. TCRdb's table, derived via immunoSEQ multiplex PCR, lists solely in-frame clones and lacks some. The sample lists over 140,000 clones, more than 85% occurring once. About this clone itself: Its antigen is not identified.

General study results and limits: Possibly, clonal diversity was underestimated; donors were largely white British and included more females. AZD1222 recipients seropositive at baseline numbered only 5 to 7.

The V end lost 3 bases, the J end lost 4 bases, and 19 bases lay between the germline ends. CDR3 length: 16 amino acids. CDR1 and CDR2 from the germline V gene are SGHNT and YYREEE (reference sequence). The V gene is TRBV5-4, the J gene TRBJ1-2, with a weak D call TRBD1 (5 bases). The origin of this receptor is an adult who received the AZD1222 COVID-19 vaccine. The sequencing here drew on peripheral blood, taken 28 days after the second AZD1222 dose. The CDR3 region is CASSSSPGARRYGYTF. The CDR3 DNA reads as TGTGCCAGCAGCTCCTCCCCCGGGGCACGGCGCTATGGCTACACCTTC.